The rows below give T cell receptor beta chains drawn from one sample of a study of cytomegalovirus exposure and HLA in healthy donors. This table comes from immunoSEQ multiplex PCR, and its TCRdb copy is limited to in-frame clones, with some not included. The data contain about 130,000 clones, roughly nine tenths of them singletons. Material for sequencing was PBMCs. The source of these receptors is a woman aged 18-35 years in good health and CMV-seronegative. Each CDR3 is given with its conserved first and last residue. The D gene is left open where the match is weak. Only part of the rows carry a size: once, few, many, or a class if the clone is expanded.

size	J	D	V	CDR3	DNA
NA	TRBJ1-1	NA	TRBV2	CASGGGEITEAFF	TGTGCCAGCGGTGGGGGGGAGATCACTGAAGCTTTCTTT
NA	TRBJ2-5	TRBD2	TRBV4-1	CASSPRGLAGQETQYF	TGCGCCAGCAGCCCCCGGGGACTAGCGGGACAAGAGACCCAGTACTTC
NA	TRBJ2-5	NA	TRBV5-6	CASSLRGGFWQETQYF	TGTGCCAGCAGCCTCCGCGGTGGGTTCTGGCAAGAGACCCAGTACTTC
NA	TRBJ2-7	TRBD1	TRBV12-5	CASLPPGTGFSEQYF	TGTGCTAGTCTTCCTCCCGGGACAGGGTTTAGCGAGCAGTACTTC
NA	TRBJ2-3	TRBD1	TRBV19	CASSITGVSTDTQYF	TGTGCCAGTAGTATAACAGGGGTCAGCACAGATACGCAGTATTTT
NA	TRBJ1-1	NA	TRBV5-1	CASAGEMGGTEAFF	TGCGCCAGTGCTGGGGAGATGGGGGGCACTGAAGCTTTCTTT
NA	TRBJ1-1	NA	TRBV9	CASSVGGSGTEAFF	TGTGCCAGCAGCGTGGGGGGGAGTGGGACTGAAGCTTTCTTT
few	TRBJ2-5	NA	TRBV30	CAWIAVGETQYF	TGTGCCTGGATAGCGGTGGGCGAGACCCAGTACTTC
NA	TRBJ2-7	TRBD2	TRBV14	CASSQKISGRVLLDEQYF	TGTGCCAGCAGCCAGAAGATTAGCGGGAGGGTGTTATTGGACGAGCAGTACTTC
NA	TRBJ2-1	NA	TRBV5-6	CASSLGAQAYNEQFF	TGTGCCAGCAGCTTGGGGGCGCAGGCCTACAATGAGCAGTTCTTC
NA	TRBJ2-3	NA	TRBV21-1	CASSKTSLGTDTQYF	TGTGCCAGCAGCAAAACGTCGCTAGGCACAGATACGCAGTATTTT
NA	TRBJ1-3	NA	TRBV7-6	CANLNQRRGLGGNTIYF	TGTGCCAACCTCAATCAACGGAGGGGATTGGGCGGAAACACCATATATTTT
NA	TRBJ2-7	NA	TRBV13	CASSLASGEQYF	TGTGCCAGCAGCTTAGCATCAGGCGAGCAGTACTTC
once	TRBJ2-7	TRBD2	TRBV7-9	CASKVLAGAPNYEQYF	TGTGCCAGCAAGGTACTAGCGGGAGCCCCTAACTACGAGCAGTACTTC